This T cell receptor beta chain was sequenced for a study of blood T cells in healthy people across ages. The CDR3 consists of 18 residues. Germline lookup yields CDR1 MDHEN and CDR2 SYDVKM. V shed 7 bases, J shed 2 bases, and the junction held 13 bases outside the gene matches. The second PCR ran roughly 6 to 12 cycles with a sample-barcoded 5' primer and J-beta primers. Each CDR3 protein is one row after TCRdb ran MiXCR on the 5' RACE reads. The sample has approximately 790,000 distinct CDR3 sequences; less than 80% are singletons. The sequencing input was blood. The receptor was derived from a man aged 25 to 45 in good health. The rearrangement links TRBV28 to TRBJ2-4; 11 bases match TRBD2. The chain's CDR3 is CASTRRLAGGGTKNIQYF. The CDR3 DNA reads as TGTGCCAGCACCCGACGGCTAGCGGGGGGAGGTACCAAAAACATTCAGTACTTC.